This T cell receptor beta chain was sequenced during a study of early T cells in non-severe SARS-CoV-2 infection. Overall study: RNA in bulk from unsorted whole blood was sequenced, and chains were unpaired.

In its sample, this clonotype was seen a few times. As yet, its antigen is unknown. There are 16 residues in the CDR3. V gave up 5 bases and J gave up 5 bases; unmatched junction bases: 9. The V gene's germline CDR1 is SGHTA and CDR2 FQGNSA. Researchers tagged individual cDNA molecules with unique molecular identifiers. TCRdb redid the calling of the 5' RACE reads with MiXCR, one entry per CDR3 protein. The top ten clones hold approximately 1.6% of a sample with roughly 65,000 distinct CDR3 sequences, 12% of them seen once. Study outcomes and limitations: Reliance on VDJdb matching favored anti-spike CD8 responses; private and CD4 specificities were missed.

This chain links TRBV7-2 with TRBJ2-1; TRBD1 matches at 10 bases. The receptor was derived from an adult who was a healthcare worker with PCR-confirmed SARS-CoV-2 infection or an uninfected control (not recorded which). Sequenced input: whole blood. CDR3 nucleotides: TGTGCCAGCAGCCTGTACGGGACAGGGGTAGACAATGAGCAGTTCTTC. Its protein product is CASSLYGTGVDNEQFF.